This T cell receptor beta chain comes out of a study of identifying expanded T cells in peripheral blood. Findings and limits, study-wide: Differentially abundant clones: approximately 1.3 between replicates, around 17 at approximately two weeks, less than 20 at four.

Profiling relied on immunoSEQ multiplex PCR, and the TCRdb table lists in-frame clones only, not all of them. This sample has tens of thousands of clones, with approximately 86% found just once. This clone turned up a few times. Its cognate antigen is unknown. Trimming removed 2 bases from V and 1 base from J; junction bases left unmatched: 9. The germline CDR1 and CDR2 sequences are SQVTM and ANQGSEA. The CDR3 length is 16 residues. The chain is built from TRBV29-1 and TRBJ2-7; the match to TRBD2 covers 9 bases. This sequence was found in a person between 18 and 70 years old in good health. The sequencing input was blood. Here the CDR3 DNA reads TGCAGCGTTGAATGGGCCCCTAGCGGGACGTCCTACGAGCAGTACTTC. Its protein is CSVEWAPSGTSYEQYF.